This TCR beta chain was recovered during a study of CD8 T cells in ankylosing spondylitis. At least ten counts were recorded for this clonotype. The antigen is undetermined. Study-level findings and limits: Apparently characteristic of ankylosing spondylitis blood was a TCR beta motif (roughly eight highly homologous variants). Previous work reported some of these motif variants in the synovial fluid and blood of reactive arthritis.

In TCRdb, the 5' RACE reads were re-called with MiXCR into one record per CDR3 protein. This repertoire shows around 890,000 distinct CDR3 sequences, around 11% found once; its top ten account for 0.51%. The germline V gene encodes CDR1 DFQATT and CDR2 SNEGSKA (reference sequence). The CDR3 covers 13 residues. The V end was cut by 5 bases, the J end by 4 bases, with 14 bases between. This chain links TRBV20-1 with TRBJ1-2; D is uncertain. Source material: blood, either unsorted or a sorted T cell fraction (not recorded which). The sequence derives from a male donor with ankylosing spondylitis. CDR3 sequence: CSAASGPSYGYTF. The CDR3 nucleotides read TGCAGTGCTGCTTCCGGGCCCTCCTATGGCTACACCTTC.